This T cell receptor beta chain was retrieved from a study of blood T cell repertoires in COVID-19. TCRdb's table, derived via immunoSEQ multiplex PCR, lists solely in-frame clones and lacks some. The sample has hundreds of thousands of clones; nearly 90% are singletons. The sample taken for sequencing was PBMCs or T cells enriched from blood (not recorded which). The source of this sequence is a woman in her twenties or thirties who had recovered from COVID-19.

The DNA of the CDR3 is TGTGCCATCAGTTCTTGGACAGGGCCCGAACGGGACACTGAAGCTTTCTTT. Translated, it gives CAISSWTGPERDTEAFF. The chain joins TRBV10-3 to TRBJ1-1; 8 bases align to TRBD1. V was pared by 5 bases and J by 3 bases, with 14 bases of the junction left unmatched. Germline V CDR1 and CDR2: ENHRY, SYGVKD. This CDR3 spans 17 amino acids.